The sequence of this TCR beta chain was determined in a study of blood T cell repertoires in COVID-19. Libraries were prepared by immunoSEQ multiplex PCR; TCRdb keeps only in-frame clonotypes and omits some of them. The sample lists 120,000 or so clones, around nine tenths occurring once. The receptor was derived from a woman in her 50s with acute or convalescent COVID-19. The sequencing input was peripheral blood.

The CDR3 DNA sequence: TGTGCCAGTAGATCGGAGGGATACAATGAGCAGTTCTTC. Translating it yields CASRSEGYNEQFF. The V call is TRBV21-1, the J call TRBJ2-1; whether TRBD2, the table's D call, matches the DNA was not checked. TRBV21-1 is classified as a pseudogene. The CDR3 extends over 13 amino acids.